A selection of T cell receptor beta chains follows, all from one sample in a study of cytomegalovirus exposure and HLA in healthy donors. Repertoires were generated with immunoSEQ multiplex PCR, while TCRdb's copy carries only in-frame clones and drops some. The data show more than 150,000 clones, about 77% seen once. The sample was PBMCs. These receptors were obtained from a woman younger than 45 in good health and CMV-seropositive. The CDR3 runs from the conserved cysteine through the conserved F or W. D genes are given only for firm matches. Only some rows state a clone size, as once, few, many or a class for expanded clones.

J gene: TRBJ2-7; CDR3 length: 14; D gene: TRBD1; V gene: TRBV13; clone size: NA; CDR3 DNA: TGTGCCAGCAGCTTCCGGGACAGGACCTACGAGCAGTACTTC; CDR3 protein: CASSFRDRTYEQYF
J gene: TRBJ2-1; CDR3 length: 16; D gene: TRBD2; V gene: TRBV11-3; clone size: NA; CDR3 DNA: TGTGCCAGCAGCTTGCGAACTAGCGGGGGGGCTAATGAGCAGTTCTTC; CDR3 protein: CASSLRTSGGANEQFF
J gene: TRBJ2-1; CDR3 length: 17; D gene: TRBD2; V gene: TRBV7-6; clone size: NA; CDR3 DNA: TGTGCCAGCAGTTCGCTCGTGGGACTAGCGGGGTACAATGAGCAGTTCTTC; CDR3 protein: CASSSLVGLAGYNEQFF
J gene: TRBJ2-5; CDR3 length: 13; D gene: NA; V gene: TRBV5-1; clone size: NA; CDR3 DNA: TGCGCCAGCAGCGGCAGGGCACAAGAGACCCAGTACTTC; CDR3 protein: CASSGRAQETQYF
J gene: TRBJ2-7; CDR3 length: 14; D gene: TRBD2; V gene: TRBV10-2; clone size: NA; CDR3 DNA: TGCGCCAGCAGTCCCGGACTAGCGTACTACGAGCAGTACTTC; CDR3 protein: CASSPGLAYYEQYF
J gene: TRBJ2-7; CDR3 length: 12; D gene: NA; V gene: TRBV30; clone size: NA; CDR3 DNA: TGTGCCTGGAGCGCGGGGACCTACGAGCAGTACTTC; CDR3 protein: CAWSAGTYEQYF
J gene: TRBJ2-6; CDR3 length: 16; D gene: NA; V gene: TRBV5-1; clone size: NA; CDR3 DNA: TGCGCCACCCAAGACAGAAGAGCCTCTGGGGCCAACGTCCTGACTTTC; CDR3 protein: CATQDRRASGANVLTF
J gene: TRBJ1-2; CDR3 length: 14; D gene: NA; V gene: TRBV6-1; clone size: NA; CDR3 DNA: TGTGCCAGCAGTGAGGTTCAGGGAAGGGTCGGCTACACCTTC; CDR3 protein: CASSEVQGRVGYTF
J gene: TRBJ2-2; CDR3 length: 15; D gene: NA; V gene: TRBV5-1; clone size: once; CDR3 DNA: TGCGCCAGCAGCTTGAGCGGTTCGAACACCGGGGAGCTGTTTTTT; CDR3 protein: CASSLSGSNTGELFF
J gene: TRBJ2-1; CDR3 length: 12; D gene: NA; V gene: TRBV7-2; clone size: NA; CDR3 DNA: TGTGCCAGCAGCCTACAGGGTAATGAGCAGTTCTTC; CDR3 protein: CASSLQGNEQFF
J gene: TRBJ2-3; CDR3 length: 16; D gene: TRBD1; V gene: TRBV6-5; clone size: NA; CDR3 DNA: TGTGCCAGCAGTTACTCAGGGGGCCAAGGCACAGATACGCAGTATTTT; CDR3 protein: CASSYSGGQGTDTQYF
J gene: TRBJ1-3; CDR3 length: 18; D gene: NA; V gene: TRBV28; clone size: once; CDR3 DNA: TGTGCCAGCAGTCCCTATGGGGGCCGTGCCATCTCTGGAAACACCATATATTTT; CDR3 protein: CASSPYGGRAISGNTIYF
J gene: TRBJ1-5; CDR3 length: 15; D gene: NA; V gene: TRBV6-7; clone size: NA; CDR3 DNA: TGTGCCAGCAGTTGGGGAGGGCGTAGCAATCAGCCCCAGCATTTT; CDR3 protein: CASSWGGRSNQPQHF
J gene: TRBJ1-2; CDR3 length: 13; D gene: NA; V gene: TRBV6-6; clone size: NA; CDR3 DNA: TGTGCCAGCAGAACCCCGGGTCACTATGGCTACACCTTC; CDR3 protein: CASRTPGHYGYTF
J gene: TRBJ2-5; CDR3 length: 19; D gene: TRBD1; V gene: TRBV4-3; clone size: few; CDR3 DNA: TGCGCCAGCAGCCATAGGACAGGGGCTCGCCTAGAACCACAAGAGACCCAGTACTTC; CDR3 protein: CASSHRTGARLEPQETQYF
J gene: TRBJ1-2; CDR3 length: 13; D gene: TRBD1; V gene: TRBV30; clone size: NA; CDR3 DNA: TGTGCCTGTAACAGGGGTGGAAACTATGGCTACACCTTC; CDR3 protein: CACNRGGNYGYTF
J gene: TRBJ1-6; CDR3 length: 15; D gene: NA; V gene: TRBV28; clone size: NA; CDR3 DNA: TGTGCCAGCAGTTATAGGAGCTCCTATAATTCACCCCTCCACTTT; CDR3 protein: CASSYRSSYNSPLHF
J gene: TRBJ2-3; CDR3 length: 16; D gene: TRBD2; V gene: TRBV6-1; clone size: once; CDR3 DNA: TGTGCCAGCAGTGGCCGCCCTAGCGGGGGGTCCGATACGCAGTATTTT; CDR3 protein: CASSGRPSGGSDTQYF
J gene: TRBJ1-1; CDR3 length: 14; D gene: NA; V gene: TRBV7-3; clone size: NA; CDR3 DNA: TGTGCCAGCAGCTTCTCCGGGGAGAACACTGAAGCTTTCTTT; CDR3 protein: CASSFSGENTEAFF
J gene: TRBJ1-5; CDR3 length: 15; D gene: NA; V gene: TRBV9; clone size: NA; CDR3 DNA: TGTGCCAGCAGCGGGGCAGGGTCCCTCAATCAGCCCCAGCATTTT; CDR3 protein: CASSGAGSLNQPQHF
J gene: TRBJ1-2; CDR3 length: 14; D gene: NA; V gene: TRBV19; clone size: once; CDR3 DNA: TGTGCCAGTAGTATATCCCCAGGGAACTATGGCTACACCTTC; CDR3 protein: CASSISPGNYGYTF
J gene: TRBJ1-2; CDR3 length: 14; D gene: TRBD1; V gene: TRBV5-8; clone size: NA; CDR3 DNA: TGTGCCAGCAGCTTGGGACAGGGATCCTATGGCTACACCTTC; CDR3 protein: CASSLGQGSYGYTF
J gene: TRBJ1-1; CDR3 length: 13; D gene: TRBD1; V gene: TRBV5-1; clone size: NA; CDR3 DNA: TGCGCCAGCAGCCCAGGGGGCGCCATGTTGGCTTTCTTT; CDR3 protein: CASSPGGAMLAFF
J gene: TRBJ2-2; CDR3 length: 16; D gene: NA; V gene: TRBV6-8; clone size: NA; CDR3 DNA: TGTGCCAGCAGTTACTCGAGGCAGGGGAACACCGGGGAGCTGTTTTTT; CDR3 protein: CASSYSRQGNTGELFF
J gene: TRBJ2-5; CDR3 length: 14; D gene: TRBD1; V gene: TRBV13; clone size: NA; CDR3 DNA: TGTGCCAGCAGCTTACAGGGGGCGGCAGGAGAGCAGTACTTC; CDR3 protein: CASSLQGAAGEQYF
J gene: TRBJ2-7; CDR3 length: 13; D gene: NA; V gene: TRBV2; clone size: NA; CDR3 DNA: TGTGCCAGCACCGAACGCGGGGCGAGGGAGCAGTACTTC; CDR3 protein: CASTERGAREQYF
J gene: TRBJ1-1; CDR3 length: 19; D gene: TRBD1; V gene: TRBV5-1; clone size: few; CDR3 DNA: TGCGCCAGCACCTGGGAGGAGGGGGCGGCTAACTACTTGAACACTGAAGCTTTCTTT; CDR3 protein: CASTWEEGAANYLNTEAFF
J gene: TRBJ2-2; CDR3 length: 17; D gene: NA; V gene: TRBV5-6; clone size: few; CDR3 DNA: TGTGCCAGCAGCTCCCTGGGGCAGGGGATGGACACCGGGGAGCTGTTTTTT; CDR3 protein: CASSSLGQGMDTGELFF
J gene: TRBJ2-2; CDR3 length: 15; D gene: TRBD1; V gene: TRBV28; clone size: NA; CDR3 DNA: TGTGCCAGCAGTACCAGACAGGGGAGAGTCGGGGAGCTGTTTTTT; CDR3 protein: CASSTRQGRVGELFF
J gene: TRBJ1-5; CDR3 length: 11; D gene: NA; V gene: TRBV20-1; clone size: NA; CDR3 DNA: TGCAGTGCTAAGACTAATCAGCCCCAGCATTTT; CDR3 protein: CSAKTNQPQHF
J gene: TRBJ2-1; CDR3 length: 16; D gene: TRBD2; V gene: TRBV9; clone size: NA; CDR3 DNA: TGTGCCAGCAGCATCCCGACTAGCGGAGAGTACGATGAGCAGTTCTTC; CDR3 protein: CASSIPTSGEYDEQFF
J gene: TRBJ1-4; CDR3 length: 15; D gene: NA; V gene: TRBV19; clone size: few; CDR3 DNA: TGTGCCAGTAACGGGGGTTCTGCAACTAATGAAAAACTGTTTTTT; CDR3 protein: CASNGGSATNEKLFF
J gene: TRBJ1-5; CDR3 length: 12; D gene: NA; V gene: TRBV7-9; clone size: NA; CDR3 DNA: TGTGCCAGCAGCCGGGAGAATCAGCCCCAGCATTTT; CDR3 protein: CASSRENQPQHF
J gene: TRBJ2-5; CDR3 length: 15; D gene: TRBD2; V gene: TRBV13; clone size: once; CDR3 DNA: TGTGCCAGCAGCCCAGGACTAGGAACACAAGAGACCCAGTACTTC; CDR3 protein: CASSPGLGTQETQYF
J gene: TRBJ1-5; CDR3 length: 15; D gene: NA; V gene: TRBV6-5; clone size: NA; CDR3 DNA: TGTGCCAGCAGTTACTCGAGCGGGGGTCATCAGCCCCAGCATTTT; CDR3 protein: CASSYSSGGHQPQHF
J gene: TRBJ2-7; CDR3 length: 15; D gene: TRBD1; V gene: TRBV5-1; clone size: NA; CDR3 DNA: TGCGCCAGCAGCTTCAGGACAGGGGGCGCGTACGAGCAGTACTTC; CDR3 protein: CASSFRTGGAYEQYF
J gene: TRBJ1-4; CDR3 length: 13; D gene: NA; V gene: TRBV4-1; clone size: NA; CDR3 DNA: TGCGCCAGCAGCCCCGAGCCCTTGGAAAAACTGTTTTTT; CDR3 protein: CASSPEPLEKLFF
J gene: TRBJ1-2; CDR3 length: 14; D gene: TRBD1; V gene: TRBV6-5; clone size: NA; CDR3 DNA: TGTGCCAGCACCAAAACAGGGGGCGGGGGTGGCTACACCTTC; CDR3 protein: CASTKTGGGGGYTF
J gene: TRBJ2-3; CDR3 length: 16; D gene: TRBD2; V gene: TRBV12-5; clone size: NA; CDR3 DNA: TGTGCTAGTGGTTTGGGGACTAGCGGGTCGACAGATACGCAGTATTTT; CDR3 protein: CASGLGTSGSTDTQYF
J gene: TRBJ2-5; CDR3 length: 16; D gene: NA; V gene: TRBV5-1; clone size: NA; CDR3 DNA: TGCGCCAGCAGCTTTTCTCCTAGGGCGGGGCAAGAGACCCAGTACTTC; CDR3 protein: CASSFSPRAGQETQYF
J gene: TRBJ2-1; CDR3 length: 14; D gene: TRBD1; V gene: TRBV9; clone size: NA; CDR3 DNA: TGTGCCAGCAGCGCCGGGACAGGGACCCCCGTTTCGTTCTTC; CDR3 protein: CASSAGTGTPVSFF
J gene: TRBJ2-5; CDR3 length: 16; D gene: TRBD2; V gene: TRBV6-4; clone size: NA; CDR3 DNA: TGTGCCAGCACAACGACTAGCGGGGCCTACCAAGAGACCCAGTACTTC; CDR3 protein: CASTTTSGAYQETQYF